In this sample, the clone carrying this TCR beta chain turned up a few times. This sample was taken from a study of cytomegalovirus exposure and HLA in healthy donors. Study-level background: Earlier work reported 117 million unique TCR beta sequences from 150 million to 200 million T cells.

Germline V gene data show CDR1 as MNHNY and CDR2 as SVGAGI (reference sequence). This CDR3 region has 15 residues. The ends lost 6 bases at V and 1 base at J; junction bases unmatched: 5. 13 Jbeta primers and 60 Vbeta primers were used for the PCR. The data were produced by immunoSEQ multiplex PCR, yet TCRdb's version contains in-frame clones alone and is incomplete. The profile shows 95,000 to 120,000 clones, about 64% of them singletons. The chain has TRBV6-6 and TRBJ1-2; 10 nucleotides align to TRBD1. This TCR came from a man aged 18 to 29 in good health and CMV-seropositive. Sample: PBMCs. The CDR3 DNA reads TGTGCCAGCAGGGAAGGACAGGGGGTTAACTATGGCTACACCTTC. Encoded protein: CASREGQGVNYGYTF.